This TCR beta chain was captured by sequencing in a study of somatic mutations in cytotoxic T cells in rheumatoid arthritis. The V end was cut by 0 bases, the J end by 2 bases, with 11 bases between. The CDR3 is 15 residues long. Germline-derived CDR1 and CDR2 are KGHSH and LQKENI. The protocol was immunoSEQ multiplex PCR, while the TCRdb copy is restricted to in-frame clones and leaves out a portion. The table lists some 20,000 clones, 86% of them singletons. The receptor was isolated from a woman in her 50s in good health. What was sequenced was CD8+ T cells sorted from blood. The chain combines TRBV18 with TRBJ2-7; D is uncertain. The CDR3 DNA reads TGTGCCAGCTCACCACCGGCGCTTCCAACCTACGAGCAGTACTTC. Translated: CASSPPALPTYEQYF.